These 25 T cell receptor beta chains originate from one sample sequenced in a study of blood T cell repertoires in COVID-19. TCRdb's table, derived via immunoSEQ multiplex PCR, lists solely in-frame clones and lacks some. The sample yields 65,000 to 95,000 clones, around 81% seen once. Input material: peripheral blood. Receptor source: a human donor in a cohort sampled during active COVID-19.

In its sample, this clone was seen many times. This may arise from a read error, as a much more abundant clone is one base away. This sample also contains other DNA sequences that code for the same CDR3. The chain links TRBV28 to TRBJ2-3, with D hard to call. The CDR3 loop spans 11 amino acids. Germline values: CDR1 MDHEN, CDR2 SYDVKM. Trimming shortened V by 6 bases and J by 2 bases, and 3 bases separated the two germline ends. The chain's CDR3 is CASSLTDTQYF. Written as DNA, the CDR3 is TGTGCCAGCAGCCTCACAGATACGCAGTATTTT.

This chain connects TRBV30 to TRBJ1-5; 8 bases map to TRBD1. This CDR3 contains 15 residues. The germline V gene has CDR1 GTSNPN and CDR2 SVGIG (reference sequence). The V gene end was trimmed by 2 bases and the J gene end by 7 bases; junction bases not matched to a gene: 10. The CDR3 coding sequence is TGTGCCTGGAGTAGCGGCAGGGGGCGGGAACAGCCCCAGCATTTT. Amino acids: CAWSSGRGREQPQHF.

This chain uses TRBV19 with TRBJ1-2; perhaps TRBD1 as D (5 bases). CDR3 length: 14 amino acids. CDR1 and CDR2 (germline): LNHDA, SQIVND (reference sequence). V shed 5 bases and J shed 3 bases, with 13 bases lying between them. This CDR3 is CASSSPGKDYGYTF. CDR3 DNA: TGTGCCAGTAGTTCCCCAGGGAAAGACTATGGCTACACCTTC.

A single count supports this clone. V is TRBV7-2 and J is TRBJ2-1; 9 bases are a match to TRBD2. The CDR3 is 19 amino acids. Germline CDR1 reads SGHTA; CDR2 reads FQGNSA. Trimming cost V 5 bases and J 0 bases; bases outside gene matches: 14. The CDR3 spells CASSLPASGGPVSYNEQFF. CDR3 nucleotide sequence: TGTGCCAGCAGCCTCCCAGCCAGCGGGGGGCCAGTCTCCTACAATGAGCAGTTCTTC.

The J gene is TRBJ2-1, the V gene TRBV6-5; D possibly corresponds to TRBD1 (5 bases). Germline CDR1 MNHEY, CDR2 SVGAGI. Trimming left V 7 bases short and J 7 bases short, with 17 bases between. The length of the CDR3 is 14 residues. The CDR3 DNA is TGTGCCAGCAAAAGGGGAAGTTACTGGAATGAGCAGTTCTTC. This sequence encodes CASKRGSYWNEQFF.

The chain links TRBV6-5 to TRBJ2-1; D is possibly TRBD1 (5 bases). CDR3 size: 13 residues. Germline CDR1 reads MNHEY; CDR2 reads SVGAGI. V was pared by 0 bases and J by 7 bases, with 7 bases between. CDR3 sequence (DNA): TGTGCCAGCAGTTACTCGCCAGGGAATGAGCAGTTCTTC. Amino acid sequence: CASSYSPGNEQFF.

The chain combines TRBV7-9 with TRBJ1-1; D may be TRBD1 (6 bases). The CDR3 consists of 15 residues. The ends were cut back, 3 bases at V and 4 bases at J, with 15 bases in the middle. CDR1 and CDR2 from the germline V gene are SEHNR and FQNEAQ (reference sequence). CDR3 sequence (DNA): TGTGCCAGCAGCTTGCCGGGACCCAGGGGCACTGAAGCTTTCTTT. Translated: CASSLPGPRGTEAFF.

The chain employs TRBV7-3 and TRBJ2-3; 15 bases align to TRBD2. This CDR3 has 20 residues. Germline CDR1 SGHTA, CDR2 FQGTGA. V was clipped by 3 bases and J by 2 bases; unmatched bases: 12. The CDR3 here is CASSLSIPGLAGGPTDTQYF. In DNA, the CDR3 is TGTGCCAGCAGCTTGTCTATCCCGGGACTAGCGGGGGGCCCCACAGATACGCAGTATTTT.

The rearrangement links TRBV5-1 to TRBJ2-3, with D possibly TRBD1 on 6 matching bases. Trimming took off 1 base at V and 0 bases at J, with 15 bases between the two ends. CDR1 SGHRS and CDR2 YFSETQ come from the germline V gene. The CDR3 sequence is 17 residues long. The CDR3 DNA sequence: TGCGCCAGCAGCTTGTGGGGGACACTTCCAAGCACAGATACGCAGTATTTT. This gives the protein CASSLWGTLPSTDTQYF.

CDR3 region: CASSTRDRPYNEQFF. The DNA for the CDR3 is TGTGCCAGCAGCACCCGGGACAGACCCTACAATGAGCAGTTCTTC. V usage is TRBV9 and J usage is TRBJ2-1; 7 bases line up with TRBD1. There are 15 residues in the CDR3. The ends lost 4 bases at V and 2 bases at J; junction bases unmatched: 6. The germline CDR1 and CDR2 sequences are SGDLS and YYNGEE.

The chain employs TRBV6-5 and TRBJ1-1, with D perhaps TRBD1 (5 bases). V lost 7 bases and J lost 1, with 10 bases in between. Germline assignment: CDR1 MNHEY and CDR2 SVGAGI. This CDR3 has 13 amino acids. The CDR3 loop reads CASTGDRNTEAFF. In nucleotides, the CDR3 is TGTGCCAGCACCGGTGACAGGAACACTGAAGCTTTCTTT.

This chain links TRBV3-1 (or the pseudogene TRBV3-2) with TRBJ1-5, with D unresolved. The CDR3 length is 14 residues. The V gene's germline CDR1 is LGHDT and CDR2 YNNKEL (reference sequence). V lost 1 base, J lost 1 base, and 5 bases lay in between. The CDR3 protein is CASSQGQSNQPQHF. CDR3 bases: TGTGCCAGCAGCCAAGGGCAGAGCAATCAGCCCCAGCATTTT.

The genes are TRBV6-2 or TRBV6-3 and TRBJ2-3, with 7 nucleotides matching TRBD2. After removal of 4 bases from V and 12 bases from J, the junction contained 16 bases not matched to a gene. CDR1 and CDR2 from the germline V gene are MNHEY and SVGEGT. This CDR3 has 15 amino acids. CDR3 DNA: TGTGCCAGCAGTTTCGGACTAGAATTAGTGGATCGTCAGTATTTT. This gives the protein CASSFGLELVDRQYF.

V usage is TRBV6-1 and J usage is TRBJ1-4; tentatively, D is TRBD1 (5 bases). The CDR3 has 15 residues. In germline, CDR1 is MNHNS, CDR2 SASEGT. Trimming left V 2 bases short and J 4 bases short, with 11 bases between. This CDR3 reads CASSETAGDNEKLFF. Written as DNA, the CDR3 is TGTGCCAGCAGTGAAACAGCGGGGGATAATGAAAAACTGTTTTTT.

The V call is TRBV6-5, the J call TRBJ1-2; D is ambiguous. Germline V lookup: CDR1 MNHEY, CDR2 SVGAGI. The CDR3 has 14 amino acids. The germline V and J ends were trimmed by 5 bases and 8 bases, with 18 bases remaining between them. CDR3 nucleotide sequence: TGTGCCAGCAGTCCGACGGCCCCGGAGGACGGCTACACCTTC. Translating gives CASSPTAPEDGYTF.

The rearrangement uses TRBV10-3 and TRBJ2-7, with 11 nucleotides matching TRBD2. V lost 0 bases to trimming and J lost 3 bases; unmatched junction nucleotides: 4. This CDR3 has 16 residues. From germline, CDR1 is ENHRY and CDR2 SYGVKD. In DNA, the CDR3 is TGTGCCATCAGTGAGTCCGGACTAGCGGGTCTCTACGAGCAGTACGTC. Translating it yields CAISESGLAGLYEQYV.

Only one count was recorded for this clone. One end of the junction does not line up with germline, which may come from a read error. The chain couples TRBV28 to TRBJ1-3; a weak D match, TRBD1 (6 bases). CDR3 length: 15 amino acids. In germline, CDR1 is MDHEN, CDR2 SYDVKM. As DNA, the CDR3 is TGTGCCAGCACTAGGACAGCTGACTCTAGAAACACCATATATTTT. Translating gives CASTRTADSRNTIYF.

This clone has more than one count but fewer than ten. The genes are TRBV27 and TRBJ2-1, with 11 positions matching TRBD1. Germline CDR1 is MNHEY and CDR2 is SMNVEV (reference sequence). The ends lost 6 bases at V and 8 bases at J; junction bases unmatched: 12. CDR3 length: 16 amino acids. CDR3 sequence: CASRLLGTGGRHEQFF. The CDR3 region has the DNA TGTGCCAGCAGACTTCTCGGGACAGGGGGTAGGCATGAGCAGTTCTTC.

This chain's CDR3 is CASSALLGREQFF. In nucleotides, the CDR3 is TGCGCCAGCAGCGCACTACTAGGTCGGGAGCAGTTCTTC. The chain combines TRBV5-1 with TRBJ2-1, with D possibly being TRBD2 (5 bases). Per germline, CDR1 SGHRS and CDR2 YFSETQ. The CDR3 totals 13 residues. Deletions cut 4 bases from V and 10 bases from J, with 15 bases between.

This chain links TRBV7-9 with TRBJ1-3, with a possible D match to TRBD1 (5 bases). The V and J ends lost 1 base and 2 bases respectively, with 6 bases between them. The length of the CDR3 is 14 residues. Germline V gene data show CDR1 as SEHNR and CDR2 as FQNEAQ (reference sequence). The CDR3 sequence is CASSLGQPGNTIYF. The DNA for the CDR3 is TGTGCCAGCAGCTTAGGACAGCCTGGAAACACCATATATTTT.

This clone was seen only once. The chain combines TRBV5-1 with TRBJ2-1; D not certain. Deletions cut 4 bases from V and 9 bases from J, with 8 bases between. There are 11 residues in the CDR3. Germline lookup yields CDR1 SGHRS and CDR2 YFSETQ. DNA for the CDR3: TGCGCCAGCAGCGGCGGATTTGAGCAGTTCTTC. It yields the protein CASSGGFEQFF.

V gene TRBV3-1 (or the pseudogene TRBV3-2) combines with J gene TRBJ1-5; D is unresolved. The germline CDR1 and CDR2 sequences are LGHDT and YNNKEL (reference sequence). This CDR3 is 15 amino acids long. The ends were cut back, 1 base at V and 3 bases at J, with 10 bases in the middle. CDR3 sequence: CASSQALQSNQPQHF. The CDR3 coding sequence is TGTGCCAGCAGCCAAGCATTACAGTCCAATCAGCCCCAGCATTTT.

The CDR3 loop reads CASSSPYYWAGFVDTQYF. The CDR3 DNA reads as TGTGCCAGCAGCTCACCATATTACTGGGCAGGATTTGTGGATACGCAGTATTTT. The rearrangement joins TRBV6-2 or TRBV6-3 to TRBJ2-3; D not certain. Deletions cut 6 bases from V and 6 bases from J, with 28 bases between. The CDR3 spans 18 residues. Germline CDR1 MNHEY, CDR2 SVGEGT.

The chain joins TRBV5-1 to TRBJ2-5; TRBD2 matches 7 bases. With 4 bases clipped from V and 1 base from J, the junction kept 7 bases outside the gene matches. The CDR3 consists of 15 residues. Germline CDR1 reads SGHRS; CDR2 reads YFSETQ. The CDR3 bases are TGCGCCAGCAGCCTCGGCGGGGGTTTCCAAGAGACCCAGTACTTC. Translation gives CASSLGGGFQETQYF.

The genes are TRBV6-2 or TRBV6-3 and TRBJ2-3; D is uncertain. Trimming pared 0 bases from V and 0 bases from J, leaving 10 bases between. The V gene's germline CDR1 is MNHEY and CDR2 SVGEGT. The CDR3 has 16 residues. The CDR3 protein is CASSYSRLSSTDTQYF. Here the CDR3 DNA reads TGTGCCAGCAGTTACTCGAGGCTCTCTAGCACAGATACGCAGTATTTT.